This passage covers 20 T cell receptor beta chains from one sample sequenced in a study of Ad26.COV2.S vaccination and SARS-CoV-2 variants. Only in-frame clones appear in the TCRdb table, and some are missing; sequencing was by immunoSEQ multiplex PCR. The repertoire holds around 450,000 clones, with 90% as singletons. Sample treatment: roughly 19 received Ad26.COV2.S at low or high dose, single or two shots; about 5 received placebo; per-sample allocation not given. The investigators took samples on day 63 after the first vaccine or placebo injection. This specimen was peripheral blood, taken in a trial of Ad26.COV2.S vaccine versus placebo. These receptors all stem from a person aged 18-60 years who received the Ad26.COV2.S COVID-19 vaccine or a placebo.

This chain uses TRBV23-1 with TRBJ2-1; D gene ambiguous. TRBV23-1 is annotated as an ORF whose role is uncertain. CDR3 size: 17 residues. V was clipped by 4 bases and J by 5 bases, with 21 bases between them. The CDR3 DNA sequence: TGCGCCAGCAGTCGGGGTAAAGTGGCCGCGGTGGACAATGAGCAGTTCTTC. It translates to CASSRGKVAAVDNEQFF.

This clone was observed once. V gene TRBV7-3 combines with J gene TRBJ2-1, with TRBD2 identical over 7 bases. The germline V gene encodes CDR1 SGHTA and CDR2 FQGTGA. This CDR3 has 18 residues. V gave up 1 base and J gave up 4 bases; unmatched junction bases: 13. The DNA for the CDR3 is TGTGCCAGCAGCTTAATCGCTGGGCAGCGGGGCACTTACAATGAGCAGTTCTTC. It encodes CASSLIAGQRGTYNEQFF.

The chain uses TRBV28 and TRBJ1-2; the match to TRBD1 covers 11 bases. J lost 5 bases, V lost 6 bases, and 5 bases had no gene match. The germline gives CDR1 MDHEN, CDR2 SYDVKM. The length of the CDR3 is 14 residues. CDR3 region: CASSPGTGGYGYTF. The DNA of the CDR3 is TGTGCCAGCAGCCCTGGGACAGGGGGATATGGCTACACCTTC.

The chain joins TRBV12-3 or TRBV12-4 to TRBJ2-5; a weak D match, TRBD1 (6 bases). Trimming left V 2 bases short and J 8 bases short, with 12 bases between. This CDR3 is built from 13 residues. The CDR3 sequence is CASSLSGQITQYF. CDR3 nucleotides: TGTGCCAGCAGTTTATCTGGACAGATTACCCAGTACTTC.

The chain combines TRBV18 with TRBJ2-2, with TRBD1 as a possible D gene (6 bases). CDR3 length: 16 amino acids. Trimming shortened V by 5 bases and J by 4 bases, and 17 bases separated the two germline ends. The germline V gene has CDR1 KGHSH and CDR2 LQKENI. The CDR3 is CASSSLPGTPTGELFF. CDR3 DNA sequence: TGTGCCAGCTCAAGTCTCCCCGGGACACCCACCGGGGAGCTGTTTTTT.

The chain combines TRBV24-1 with TRBJ2-3; D call uncertain. There are 14 residues in the CDR3. V was cut by 5 bases and J by 0 bases, with 8 bases left in between. CDR1 is KGHDR, CDR2 SFDVKD, per germline. The CDR3 loop is CATSGSISTDTQYF. DNA of the CDR3: TGTGCCACCAGTGGTTCAATTAGCACAGATACGCAGTATTTT.

The V call is TRBV21-1, the J call TRBJ1-4; the table's D call, TRBD1, has no DNA check behind it. TRBV21-1 is flagged as a pseudogene. This CDR3 is 15 amino acids long. The CDR3 sequence: CASPIKDRINEKLFF. CDR3 in DNA: TGTGCCAGCCCCATAAAAGACAGAATTAATGAAAAACTGTTTTTT.

The chain links TRBV7-2 to TRBJ2-1; TRBD2 matches at 12 bases. The germline gives CDR1 SGHTA, CDR2 FQGNSA. The CDR3 runs to 15 residues. The J segment lost 7 bases and the V segment lost 4 bases, leaving 5 bases of the junction unmatched. As DNA, the CDR3 is TGTGCCAGCAGCTCGACTAGCGGGAGAGGGAATGAGCAGTTCTTC. It is translated as CASSSTSGRGNEQFF.

The chain links TRBV4-3 to TRBJ2-3; D is unclear. Germline assignment: CDR1 LGHNA and CDR2 YSLEER. The CDR3 covers 16 residues. Trimming removed 1 base from V and 0 bases from J, with 11 bases in between. In DNA, the CDR3 is TGCGCCAGCAGCCAAGCCCCCGGGCAGAGCACAGATACGCAGTATTTT. It is translated as CASSQAPGQSTDTQYF.

V and J are TRBV30 and TRBJ2-3, with D possibly matching TRBD2 (6 bases). V was shortened by 2 bases and J by 5 bases, with 11 bases between the two germline ends. The CDR3 is 13 amino acids. Germline V gene lookup returns CDR1 GTSNPN and CDR2 SVGIG (reference sequence). The CDR3 protein is CAWSLALRDTQYF. CDR3 in DNA: TGTGCCTGGAGTCTAGCGTTAAGAGATACGCAGTATTTT.

The chain recombines TRBV28 with TRBJ2-2; tentative D call: TRBD1 (5 bases). Germline V gene lookup returns CDR1 MDHEN and CDR2 SYDVKM. Between the trimmed V and J ends, which lost 2 bases and 7 bases, there was a span of 8 bases. The CDR3 loop spans 13 amino acids. CDR3 DNA: TGTGCCAGCAGTTTACGACAGATCGGGGAGCTGTTTTTT. This sequence encodes CASSLRQIGELFF.

J is TRBJ1-1 and V is TRBV3-1 (or the pseudogene TRBV3-2); TRBD1 aligns across 7 bases. This CDR3 contains 14 residues. Germline CDR1 reads LGHDT; CDR2 reads YNNKEL (reference sequence). Trimming cost V 8 bases and J 7 bases; bases outside gene matches: 13. Written as DNA, the CDR3 is TGTGCCAGCGTACCCCGAGGGGGCGCGGGTGAAGCTTTCTTT. Translated: CASVPRGGAGEAFF.

This chain connects TRBV27 to TRBJ2-7; 8 nucleotides match TRBD1. Trimming took 6 bases from V and 1 from J; bases not matched to a gene: 2. Germline V lookup: CDR1 MNHEY, CDR2 SMNVEV (reference sequence). The CDR3 consists of 13 residues. The CDR3 region is CASRRTGSYEQYF. CDR3 sequence (DNA): TGTGCCAGCAGGCGGACAGGGTCCTACGAGCAGTACTTC.

V gene TRBV7-2 combines with J gene TRBJ2-7; D might be TRBD2 (6 bases). Germline lookup yields CDR1 SGHTA and CDR2 FQGNSA. With 3 bases removed from V and 2 bases from J, the gap between germline ends came to 8 bases. This CDR3 is built from 13 residues. CDR3 in amino acids: CASSFRGTYEQYF. Written as DNA, the CDR3 is TGTGCCAGCAGCTTTCGCGGGACCTACGAGCAGTACTTC.

Notes on this clone: The same CDR3 can be traced to other DNA sequences in this sample. The chain carries TRBV7-3 and TRBJ2-1; TRBD2 aligns across 9 bases. This CDR3 has 15 amino acids. V dropped 1 base and J dropped 9; count of bases not matched to a gene: 7. Germline V CDR1 and CDR2: SGHTA, FQGTGA. Here the CDR3 reads CASSLIAGGPGEQFF. The CDR3 nucleotides read TGTGCCAGCAGCTTAATTGCGGGAGGGCCAGGTGAGCAGTTCTTC.

The chain couples TRBV19 to TRBJ1-4, with a possible D match to TRBD1 (5 bases). The germline V gene has CDR1 LNHDA and CDR2 SQIVND (reference sequence). Trimming removed 1 base from V and 7 bases from J, with 10 bases in between. CDR3 length: 14 amino acids. The CDR3 sequence: CASSIGGGGEKLFF. CDR3 bases: TGTGCCAGTAGTATAGGAGGCGGGGGTGAAAAACTGTTTTTT. Full variable domain (missing parts from reference TRBV19 and TRBJ1-4): DGGITQSPKYLFRKEGQNVTLSCEQNLNHDAMYWYRQDPGQGLRLIYYSQIVNDFQKGDIAEGYSVSREKKESFPLTVTSAQKNPTAFYLCASSIGGGGEKLFFGSGTQLSVL.

The chain employs TRBV27 and TRBJ2-7; D is ambiguous. The CDR3 sequence is 13 residues long. Trimming pared 1 base from V and 3 bases from J, leaving 7 bases between. CDR1 and CDR2 (germline): MNHEY, SMNVEV (reference sequence). The CDR3 nucleotides read TGTGCCAGCAGTTTATTCTTTCGCTACGAGCAGTACTTC. Translation gives CASSLFFRYEQYF.

This rearrangement joins TRBV6-5 to TRBJ2-6; D gene ambiguous. Germline values: CDR1 MNHEY, CDR2 SVGAGI. V was pared by 5 bases and J by 11 bases, with 4 bases between. The CDR3 sequence is 10 residues long. The CDR3 DNA reads TGTGCCAGCAGTAGGGACGTCCTGACTTTC. It specifies CASSRDVLTF.

This clone was seen only once. The chain carries TRBV7-2 and TRBJ2-7; perhaps TRBD2 as D (5 bases). The CDR3 has 16 residues. CDR1 SGHTA and CDR2 FQGNSA come from the germline V gene. Deletions cut 3 bases from V and 4 bases from J, with 19 bases between. CDR3 sequence (DNA): TGTGCCAGCAGCTTCACTTCGACGCGGGTGGGGTACGAGCAGTACTTC. This codes for CASSFTSTRVGYEQYF.

The chain is built from TRBV28 and TRBJ2-7; 10 bases are shared with TRBD1. V lost 5 bases to trimming and J lost 0 bases; unmatched junction nucleotides: 7. Germline V gene sequence: CDR1 MDHEN, CDR2 SYDVKM. The CDR3 has 16 amino acids. Here the CDR3 DNA reads TGTGCCAGCAGTCCAGGGGGGGACAGGGGCTCCTACGAGCAGTACTTC. Translated: CASSPGGDRGSYEQYF.